One T cell receptor (beta chain) is described in this entry. CDR1 is LNHDA and CDR2 is SQIVND in the germline V gene (reference sequence). This CDR3 is 13 amino acids long. J gave up 1 base and V 7 bases, and 2 bases lay outside the gene matches. Produced via immunoSEQ multiplex PCR; TCRdb's table is partial and in-frame only. The sample consists of about 14,000 clones, 75% to 80% of them appearing once. These data are taken from a study of OX40 agonist ivuxolimab in advanced cancers. This rearrangement joins TRBV19 to TRBJ2-5; 8 bases are a match to TRBD2. The source is an adult with an advanced solid tumor such as melanoma, head and neck, liver or kidney cancer. The sample here was CD4+ or CD8+ T cells sorted from blood, taken in a trial of the OX40 agonist ivuxolimab. CDR3 loop: CASTGGSQETQYF. The CDR3 DNA reads TGTGCCAGTACGGGGGGGAGCCAAGAGACCCAGTACTTC.